The 9 T cell receptor beta chains reported below all come from one sample, sequenced in a study of blood T cell repertoires in COVID-19. Data came from immunoSEQ multiplex PCR; TCRdb stores just in-frame clones and leaves some out. The sample yields nearly 350,000 clones, roughly 84% seen once. Material for sequencing was PBMCs or T cells enriched from blood (not recorded which). The receptors shown here come from a woman aged 25-40 years who had recovered from COVID-19.

The chain couples TRBV5-5 to TRBJ1-4, with 10 nucleotides matching TRBD1. The V segment lost 3 bases and the J segment 2 bases; nucleotides outside the gene matches: 7. This CDR3 is built from 17 residues. CDR1 is SGHKS and CDR2 is YYEKEE in the germline V gene (reference sequence). CDR3 coding DNA: TGTGCCAGCAGCTCCCGGACAGGGGGATCGACTAATGAAAAACTGTTTTTT. Encoded protein: CASSSRTGGSTNEKLFF. The whole variable domain, remainder taken from reference TRBV5-5 and TRBJ1-4, is DAGVTQSPTHLIKTRGQQVTLRCSPISGHKSVSWYQQVLGQGPQFIFQYYEKEERGRGNFPDRFSARQFPNYSSELNVNALLLGDSALYLCASSSRTGGSTNEKLFFGSGTQLSVL.

The chain combines TRBV2 with TRBJ1-1; D is unclear. Germline CDR1 is SNHLY and CDR2 is FYNNEI. There are 13 residues in the CDR3. V lost 6 bases, J lost 0 bases, and 8 bases lay in between. In nucleotides, the CDR3 is TGTGCCAGCAGCCCCCTCGTGAACACTGAAGCTTTCTTT. Amino acid sequence: CASSPLVNTEAFF. The variable domain in full, with the rest retrieved from reference TRBV2 and TRBJ1-1, is EPEVTQTPSHQVTQMGQEVILRCVPISNHLYFYWYRQILGQKVEFLVSFYNNEISEKSEIFDDQFSVERPDGSNFTLKIRSTKLEDSAMYFCASSPLVNTEAFFGQGTRLTVV.

V and J are TRBV7-8 and TRBJ2-1, with D tentatively TRBD2 (5 bases). Germline CDR1 and CDR2: SGHVS and FQNEAQ. Trimming took off 3 bases at V and 2 bases at J, with 14 bases between the two ends. The CDR3 contains 16 residues. CDR3 protein: CASSFRTGSAYNEQFF. As DNA, the CDR3 is TGTGCCAGCAGCTTCCGGACGGGGTCGGCCTACAATGAGCAGTTCTTC.

V is TRBV6-2 or TRBV6-3 and J is TRBJ1-6; 9 bases are shared with TRBD1. The CDR3 has 15 residues. With 6 bases clipped from V and 7 bases from J, the junction kept 7 bases outside the gene matches. The V gene's germline CDR1 is MNHEY and CDR2 SVGEGT. CDR3 sequence reads: CASSSGQGLNSPLHF. In DNA form, the CDR3 reads TGTGCCAGCAGCTCGGGACAGGGCTTGAATTCACCCCTCCACTTT.

Here the CDR3 reads CASNSVLALSYEQYF. In nucleotides, the CDR3 is TGTGCCAGCAACTCGGTTCTAGCGCTCTCCTACGAGCAGTACTTC. V gene TRBV2 combines with J gene TRBJ2-7; possible D gene TRBD2, 6 bases. The CDR3 is made up of 15 amino acids. Trimming shortened V by 7 bases and J by 0 bases, and 16 bases separated the two germline ends. Germline assignment: CDR1 SNHLY and CDR2 FYNNEI.

The chain joins TRBV6-5 to TRBJ1-4, with a weak D call TRBD1 (5 bases). In germline, CDR1 is MNHEY, CDR2 SVGAGI. The CDR3 contains 14 residues. V was cut by 6 bases and J by 8 bases, with 16 bases left in between. The CDR3 is CASSPVGGGEKLFF. CDR3 bases: TGTGCCAGCAGCCCCGTCGGGGGAGGGGAAAAACTGTTTTTT.

The chain has TRBV5-1 and TRBJ1-2; TRBD1 agrees at 8 bases. Germline CDR1 reads SGHRS; CDR2 reads YFSETQ. V lost 6 bases, J lost 7 bases, and 8 bases stayed unmatched. This CDR3 spans 13 amino acids. CDR3 DNA sequence: TGCGCCAGCACCTCAGGGGGCAGGTTTGGCTACACCTTC. Its protein product is CASTSGGRFGYTF.

The chain has TRBV19 and TRBJ1-1, with D maybe TRBD1 (5 bases). Germline V lookup: CDR1 LNHDA, CDR2 SQIVND (reference sequence). The CDR3 extends over 16 amino acids. The V end was cut by 3 bases, the J end by 2 bases, with 16 bases between. CDR3 region: CASSISIRQKNTEAFF. CDR3 sequence (DNA): TGTGCCAGTAGTATTAGTATCAGACAGAAAAACACTGAAGCTTTCTTT.

J is TRBJ1-2 and V is TRBV10-3; 9 bases fit TRBD1. This CDR3 is 14 amino acids long. Trimming removed 5 bases from V and 5 bases from J; junction bases left unmatched: 6. CDR1 is ENHRY and CDR2 is SYGVKD in the germline V gene. CDR3 nucleotide sequence: TGTGCCATCAGTCCTGACAGGGGGGGATATGGCTACACCTTC. This translates into CAISPDRGGYGYTF.